Many counts were recorded for the clone carrying this T cell receptor beta chain. Preparation of the TCRbeta library was carried out with unique molecular identifiers. TCRdb called the PCR reads again in MiXCR, with one record for every CDR3 protein. The sample includes about 400,000 distinct CDR3 sequences, more than 10% of them seen just once. Germline trimming cut 0 bases from V and 4 bases from J; bases unmatched to any gene: 7. The germline V gene encodes CDR1 LNHNV and CDR2 YYDKDF (reference sequence). This CDR3 region has 16 residues. This entry comes from a study of T-cell reconstitution after alpha-beta-depleted transplantation in children.

This receptor was identified in a human donor who donated a stem cell graft to a child with Fanconi anemia. The sample in question was PBMCs, obtained from the stem cell graft. The chain couples TRBV15 to TRBJ2-7, with 9 bases identical to TRBD1. The CDR3 DNA reads TGTGCCACCAGCAGAGATCTACCGGGACAGGGATACGAGCAGTACTTC. It encodes CATSRDLPGQGYEQYF.